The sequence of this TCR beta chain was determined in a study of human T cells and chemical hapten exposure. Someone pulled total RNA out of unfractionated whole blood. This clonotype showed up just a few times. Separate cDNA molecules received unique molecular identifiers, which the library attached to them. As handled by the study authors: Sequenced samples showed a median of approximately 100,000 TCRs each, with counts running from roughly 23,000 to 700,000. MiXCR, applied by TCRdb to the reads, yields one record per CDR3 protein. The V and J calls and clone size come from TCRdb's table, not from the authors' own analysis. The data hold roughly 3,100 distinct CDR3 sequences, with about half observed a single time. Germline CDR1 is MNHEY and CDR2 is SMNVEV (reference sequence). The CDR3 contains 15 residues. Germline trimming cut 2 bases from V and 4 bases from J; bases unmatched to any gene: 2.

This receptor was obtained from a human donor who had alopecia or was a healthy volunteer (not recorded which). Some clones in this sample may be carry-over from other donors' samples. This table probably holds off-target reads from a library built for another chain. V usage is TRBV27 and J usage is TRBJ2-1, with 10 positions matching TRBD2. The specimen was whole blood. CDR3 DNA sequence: TGTGCCAGCAGTTTAAGGACTAGCGGTTACAATGAGCAGTTCTTC. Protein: CASSLRTSGYNEQFF.